Each of the 30 T cell receptor beta chains below was sequenced from the same sample in a study of a mutant IDH1 vaccine in newly diagnosed glioma. Data came from immunoSEQ multiplex PCR; TCRdb stores just in-frame clones and leaves some out. Of roughly 68,000 clones in the sample, more than 65% are singletons; the top ten hold over 8%. Time point here: baseline, week 1 (first vaccination visit). Specified treatment: pre-vaccination baseline after standard-of-care therapy. This sample comprised PBMCs, obtained from a glioma patient treated with radiotherapy, temozolomide or both. The receptor set was obtained from a man in his fifties or sixties with glioma.

The rearrangement links TRBV2 to TRBJ1-5, with a weak D call TRBD1 (5 bases). Germline V gene sequence: CDR1 SNHLY, CDR2 FYNNEI. V lost 4 bases and J 14 bases, leaving 21 bases between the germline ends. This CDR3 comprises 14 residues. CDR3 region: CASSVEGNKGPEHF. Here the CDR3 DNA reads TGTGCCAGCAGTGTAGAGGGGAACAAGGGACCCGAGCATTTT.

The V and J genes are TRBV5-1 and TRBJ2-3; tentative D call: TRBD2 (6 bases). CDR3 length: 15 amino acids. Germline values: CDR1 SGHRS, CDR2 YFSETQ. V lost 4 bases, J lost 2 bases, and 14 bases lay in between. The CDR3 coding sequence is TGCGCCAGCAGCACGGCAGGAGGGCTCACAGATACGCAGTATTTT. It specifies CASSTAGGLTDTQYF.

V usage is TRBV2 and J usage is TRBJ1-5; D gene uncertain. This CDR3 has 13 residues. Trimming removed 4 bases from V and 6 bases from J, with 10 bases in between. Per germline, CDR1 SNHLY and CDR2 FYNNEI. The CDR3 loop reads CASSAEGGQPQHF. The DNA of the CDR3 is TGTGCCAGCAGTGCGGAGGGAGGTCAGCCCCAGCATTTT.

The genes are TRBV29-1 and TRBJ2-2, with 14 bases aligning to TRBD2. The CDR3 has 14 residues. CDR1 SQVTM and CDR2 ANQGSEA come from the germline V gene. Losses at the gene ends were 7 bases for V and 5 bases for J; bases not matched to a gene: 3. This CDR3 is CSGGLAGGTGELFF. CDR3 coding DNA: TGCAGCGGAGGACTAGCGGGGGGAACCGGGGAGCTGTTTTTT.

The rearrangement joins TRBV7-2 to TRBJ2-6, with D unclear. The CDR3 consists of 14 residues. The V end lost 2 bases, the J end lost 7 bases, and 9 bases lay between the germline ends. Germline CDR1 is SGHTA and CDR2 is FQGNSA. The CDR3 reads CASSLSFPANVLTF. CDR3 DNA sequence: TGTGCCAGCAGCTTAAGTTTCCCCGCCAACGTCCTGACTTTC.

V gene TRBV6-5 combines with J gene TRBJ2-7; 7 bases align to TRBD1. This CDR3 has 12 amino acids. Trimming took 11 bases from V and 3 from J; bases not matched to a gene: 7. The V gene's germline CDR1 is MNHEY and CDR2 SVGAGI. CDR3 in DNA: TGTGCCGCCGGAACAGGGGTCTACGAGCAGTACTTC. Its protein product is CAAGTGVYEQYF.

The table lists this clone with a count of one. The chain is built from TRBV5-1 and TRBJ1-3; 7 nucleotides align to TRBD1. This CDR3 has 15 amino acids. Germline V CDR1 and CDR2: SGHRS, YFSETQ. Germline trimming cut 5 bases from V and 0 bases from J; bases unmatched to any gene: 5. The CDR3 coding sequence is TGCGCCAGCAGGATGACAGGGAGCTCTGGAAACACCATATATTTT. Translating it yields CASRMTGSSGNTIYF. The complete variable domain, with remaining parts taken from reference TRBV5-1 and TRBJ1-3, reads KAGVTQTPRYLIKTRGQQVTLSCSPISGHRSVSWYQQTPGQGLQFLFEYFSETQRNKGNFPGRFSGRQFSNSRSEMNVSTLELGDSALYLCASRMTGSSGNTIYFGEGSWLTVV.

The CDR3 region has the DNA TGTGCCAGCAGCTTAGTTAGACAGGCTTACTCCTACAATGAGCAGTTCTTC. Translation: CASSLVRQAYSYNEQFF. The chain joins TRBV7-9 to TRBJ2-1; TRBD1 is a possible D gene (6 bases). Trimming took 1 base from V and 0 from J, leaving 13 bases between them. The CDR3 totals 17 residues. Germline CDR1 reads SEHNR; CDR2 reads FQNEAQ (reference sequence).

The rearrangement uses TRBV4-1 and TRBJ2-6; D gene unclear. The length of the CDR3 is 13 residues. Trimming stripped 5 bases from V and 0 bases from J, with 2 bases between. Germline V CDR1 and CDR2: MGHRA, YSYEKL. CDR3 amino acids: CASSSSGANVLTF. The CDR3 DNA reads TGCGCCAGCAGCAGCTCTGGGGCCAACGTCCTGACTTTC.

The chain employs TRBV4-2 and TRBJ1-1, with 10 bases lining up with TRBD1. The CDR3 is made up of 16 amino acids. Germline loops: CDR1 LGHNA, CDR2 YNFKEQ. V shed 1 base and J 1 base; nucleotides not matched to a gene: 3. The DNA of the CDR3 is TGTGCCAGCAGCCAAGGACAGGGGGCAAGGAACACTGAAGCTTTCTTT. Translation gives CASSQGQGARNTEAFF.

This sequence joins TRBV15 and TRBJ2-3; 7 nucleotides align to TRBD2. The V gene's germline CDR1 is LNHNV and CDR2 YYDKDF (reference sequence). V trimming: 8 bases; J trimming: 8 bases; junction bases outside the gene matches: 10. The CDR3 extends over 13 amino acids. The CDR3 reads CATSFGRFGTQYF. The CDR3, as DNA: TGTGCCACCTCCTTCGGGAGGTTTGGTACGCAGTATTTT.

The rearrangement joins TRBV30 to TRBJ2-1, with a weak D call TRBD1 (6 bases). Trimming cost V 0 bases and J 8 bases, with 14 bases left between them. In germline, CDR1 is GTSNPN, CDR2 SVGIG (reference sequence). The CDR3 has 14 amino acids. DNA for the CDR3: TGTGCCTGGAGTGTAAGTCAGGGGATCGATGAGCAGTTCTTC. Its translation is CAWSVSQGIDEQFF.

The chain recombines TRBV10-3 with TRBJ1-1, with D perhaps TRBD1 (6 bases). The germline V and J ends were trimmed by 4 bases and 1 base, with 10 bases remaining between them. The CDR3 has 14 residues. Germline V gives CDR1 ENHRY, CDR2 SYGVKD. Written as DNA, the CDR3 is TGTGCCATCAGTGGCCGGGACACGAACACTGAAGCTTTCTTT. It yields the protein CAISGRDTNTEAFF.

The rearrangement links TRBV5-1 to TRBJ1-1; tentatively, D is TRBD1 (5 bases). The CDR3 is 15 residues long. Germline V gene lookup returns CDR1 SGHRS and CDR2 YFSETQ. V was pared by 0 bases and J by 6 bases, with 15 bases between. Here the CDR3 DNA reads TGCGCCAGCAGCTTGGCGCAGGGTGCCCAAGCTGAAGCTTTCTTT. Protein: CASSLAQGAQAEAFF.

V and J are TRBV7-8 and TRBJ2-1; D ambiguous. The CDR3 covers 14 residues. From germline, CDR1 is SGHVS and CDR2 FQNEAQ. V lost 0 bases, J lost 6 bases, and 9 bases lay in between. The CDR3 DNA follows: TGTGCCAGCAGCTTAGCGGTCCTGGCCAATGAGCAGTTCTTC. It encodes CASSLAVLANEQFF.

CDR3: CASSFGGSNTEAFF. The DNA of the CDR3 is TGTGCCAGCAGTTTTGGGGGCTCGAACACTGAAGCTTTCTTT. V is TRBV27 and J is TRBJ1-1; D is perhaps TRBD1 (6 bases). The V end lost 3 bases, the J end lost 1 base, and 9 bases lay between the germline ends. CDR1 is MNHEY and CDR2 is SMNVEV in the germline V gene (reference sequence). The CDR3 covers 14 residues.

This chain joins TRBV2 and TRBJ1-5; 7 bases match TRBD1. V was clipped by 8 bases and J by 10 bases; unmatched bases: 11. Germline V gene sequence: CDR1 SNHLY, CDR2 FYNNEI. This CDR3 spans 13 amino acids. CDR3 residues: CASAGQGVGPQHF. In DNA form, the CDR3 reads TGTGCCAGCGCGGGTCAGGGGGTTGGACCCCAGCATTTT.

This clone has just one count. The V gene is TRBV7-2, the J gene TRBJ2-5, with D unclear. Deletions cut 3 bases from V and 7 bases from J, with 12 bases between. Germline lookup yields CDR1 SGHTA and CDR2 FQGNSA. The CDR3 is 13 amino acids. The CDR3: CASSFRKEGTQYF. In DNA, the CDR3 is TGTGCCAGCAGCTTTCGGAAGGAAGGGACCCAGTACTTC.

The chain carries TRBV5-1 and TRBJ2-7; the D gene could be TRBD1 or TRBD2 (6 bases each). CDR1 is SGHRS, CDR2 YFSETQ, per germline. V was shortened by 4 bases and J by 5 bases, with 19 bases between the two germline ends. This CDR3 is 15 amino acids long. The chain's CDR3 is CASSPITGGGNEQYF. CDR3 DNA: TGCGCCAGCAGCCCAATTACCGGGGGCGGGAACGAGCAGTACTTC.

The chain couples TRBV11-2 to TRBJ1-2; maybe TRBD1 (5 bases). This CDR3 is built from 18 residues. Per germline, CDR1 SGHAT and CDR2 FQNNGV. The V gene lost 5 bases and the J gene lost 4 bases, with 26 bases spanning the gap. The CDR3 protein is CASSARQGVGVLGYGYTF. The CDR3 DNA reads as TGTGCCAGCAGCGCCCGCCAAGGGGTAGGAGTTTTGGGCTATGGCTACACCTTC.

The chain carries TRBV6-1 and TRBJ2-5, with D tentatively TRBD1 (7 bases). Germline CDR1 is MNHNS and CDR2 is SASEGT. The CDR3 spans 15 residues. Trimming cost V 8 bases and J 2 bases, with 18 bases left between them. The CDR3 spells CASEPGTAGQETQYF. CDR3 bases: TGTGCCAGCGAGCCAGGGACAGCGGGTCAAGAGACCCAGTACTTC.

The chain links TRBV7-8 to TRBJ1-5; D remains ambiguous. Trimming removed 5 bases at V and 1 base at J, with 12 bases between. The germline CDR1 and CDR2 sequences are SGHVS and FQNEAQ. The CDR3 contains 15 residues. CDR3 bases: TGTGCCAGCAGCCGTCCTCAAAACAGCAATCAGCCCCAGCATTTT. It translates to CASSRPQNSNQPQHF.

The V and J genes are TRBV7-2 and TRBJ2-2, with D tentatively TRBD1 or TRBD2 (5 bases each). CDR1 SGHTA and CDR2 FQGNSA come from the germline V gene. V lost 5 bases and J lost 3, with 13 bases in between. This CDR3 contains 15 residues. This CDR3 reads CASSRRGGHTGELFF. Here the CDR3 DNA reads TGTGCCAGCAGCCGACGGGGCGGGCACACCGGGGAGCTGTTTTTT.

V is TRBV6-1 and J is TRBJ2-2; TRBD2 matches 7 bases. There are 14 residues in the CDR3. CDR1 and CDR2 from the germline V gene are MNHNS and SASEGT. V lost 10 bases to trimming and J lost 6 bases; unmatched junction nucleotides: 11. DNA of the CDR3: TGTGCCACCACACCCGGGAGGTCCCCCGGGGAGCTGTTTTTT. Its translation is CATTPGRSPGELFF.

The chain carries TRBV29-1 and TRBJ2-5, with 9 bases lining up with TRBD1. The CDR3 loop spans 16 amino acids. In germline, CDR1 is SQVTM, CDR2 ANQGSEA. V shed 6 bases and J 0 bases; nucleotides not matched to a gene: 11. The CDR3 is CSVVTGTGKYQETQYF. The DNA for the CDR3 is TGCAGCGTGGTAACCGGGACAGGGAAATACCAAGAGACCCAGTACTTC.

The rearrangement links TRBV19 to TRBJ1-1; weak D call: TRBD1 (5 bases). Germline CDR1 reads LNHDA; CDR2 reads SQIVND (reference sequence). The V end was cut by 6 bases, the J end by 1 base, with 9 bases between. This CDR3 is 13 amino acids long. The CDR3: CASRAGPNTEAFF. Here the CDR3 DNA reads TGTGCCAGTAGGGCAGGGCCGAACACTGAAGCTTTCTTT.

The V gene is TRBV4-3, the J gene TRBJ2-1; the D is unclear. The germline V gene encodes CDR1 LGHNA and CDR2 YSLEER. Between the trimmed V and J ends, which lost 3 bases and 4 bases, there was a span of 7 bases. The CDR3 has 13 residues. CDR3 nucleotide sequence: TGCGCCAGCAGCCAGGATTATTACAATGAGCAGTTCTTC. Translation: CASSQDYYNEQFF.

This clone was seen only once. The V gene is TRBV7-2, the J gene TRBJ1-1; D not resolved. Per germline, CDR1 SGHTA and CDR2 FQGNSA. The CDR3 covers 14 residues. V lost 5 bases and J lost 0, with 10 bases in between. This CDR3 reads CASSTHRMNTEAFF. In DNA, the CDR3 is TGTGCCAGCAGCACTCATCGGATGAACACTGAAGCTTTCTTT.

The chain is built from TRBV6-5 and TRBJ1-1, with TRBD1 identical over 9 bases. Germline CDR1 MNHEY, CDR2 SVGAGI. V trimming: 5 bases; J trimming: 2 bases; junction bases outside the gene matches: 3. CDR3 length: 14 amino acids. For the CDR3, the DNA is TGTGCCAGCAGTCGGGACAGGGCTAACACTGAAGCTTTCTTT. Amino acids: CASSRDRANTEAFF.

The chain joins TRBV5-1 to TRBJ2-4, with D possibly TRBD1 on 7 matching bases. This CDR3 has 15 amino acids. Trimming removed 1 base from V and 3 bases from J, with 11 bases in between. Germline assignment: CDR1 SGHRS and CDR2 YFSETQ. The CDR3 sequence: CASSLQGGGKNIQYF. As DNA, the CDR3 is TGCGCCAGCAGCTTGCAGGGGGGTGGCAAAAACATTCAGTACTTC.